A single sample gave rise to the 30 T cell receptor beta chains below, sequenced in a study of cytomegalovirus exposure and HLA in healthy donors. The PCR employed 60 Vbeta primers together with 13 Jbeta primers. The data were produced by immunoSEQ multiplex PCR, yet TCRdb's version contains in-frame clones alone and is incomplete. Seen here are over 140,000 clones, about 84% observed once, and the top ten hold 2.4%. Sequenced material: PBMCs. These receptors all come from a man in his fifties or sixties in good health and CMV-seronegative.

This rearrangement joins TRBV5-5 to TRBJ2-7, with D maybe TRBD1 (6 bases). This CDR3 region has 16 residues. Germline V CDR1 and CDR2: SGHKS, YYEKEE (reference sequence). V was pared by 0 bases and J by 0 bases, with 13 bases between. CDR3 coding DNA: TGTGCCAGCAGCTTGGCCCGGGACATCGGCTCCTACGAGCAGTACTTC. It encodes CASSLARDIGSYEQYF.

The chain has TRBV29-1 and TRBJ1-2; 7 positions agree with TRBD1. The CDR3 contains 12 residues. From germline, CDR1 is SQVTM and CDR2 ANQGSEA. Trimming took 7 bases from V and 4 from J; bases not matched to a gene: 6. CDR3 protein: CSAMTGSYGYTF. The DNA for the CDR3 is TGCAGCGCCATGACAGGGTCCTATGGCTACACCTTC. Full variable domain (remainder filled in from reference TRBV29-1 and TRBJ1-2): SAVISQKPSRDICQRGTSLTIQCQVDSQVTMMFWYRQQPGQSLTLIATANQGSEATYESGFVIDKFPISRPNLTFSTLTVSNMSPEDSSIYLCSAMTGSYGYTFGSGTRLTVV.

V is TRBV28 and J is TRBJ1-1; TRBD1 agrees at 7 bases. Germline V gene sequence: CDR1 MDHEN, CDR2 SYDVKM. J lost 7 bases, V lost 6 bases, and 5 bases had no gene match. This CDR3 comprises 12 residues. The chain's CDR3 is CASRFYRGEAFF. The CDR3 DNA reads TGTGCCAGCAGATTCTACAGGGGTGAAGCTTTCTTT.

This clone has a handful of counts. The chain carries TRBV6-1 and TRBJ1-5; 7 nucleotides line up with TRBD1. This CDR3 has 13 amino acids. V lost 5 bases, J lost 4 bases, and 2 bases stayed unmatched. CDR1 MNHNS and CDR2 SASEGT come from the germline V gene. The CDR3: CASSRDSNQPQHF. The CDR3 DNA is TGTGCCAGCAGTCGGGACAGTAATCAGCCCCAGCATTTT.

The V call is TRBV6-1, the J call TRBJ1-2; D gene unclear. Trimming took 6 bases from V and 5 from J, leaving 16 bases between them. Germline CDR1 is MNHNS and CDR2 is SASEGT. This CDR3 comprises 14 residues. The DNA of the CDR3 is TGTGCCAGCAGGCGGCTTGAGTCTTATTATGGCTACACCTTC. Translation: CASRRLESYYGYTF.

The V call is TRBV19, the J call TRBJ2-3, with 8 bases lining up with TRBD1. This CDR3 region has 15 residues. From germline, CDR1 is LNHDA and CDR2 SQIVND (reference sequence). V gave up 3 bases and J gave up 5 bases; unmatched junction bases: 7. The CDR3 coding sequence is TGTGCCAGTAGTATCCCAGGGGGCAAGGGAGATACGCAGTATTTT. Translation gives CASSIPGGKGDTQYF.

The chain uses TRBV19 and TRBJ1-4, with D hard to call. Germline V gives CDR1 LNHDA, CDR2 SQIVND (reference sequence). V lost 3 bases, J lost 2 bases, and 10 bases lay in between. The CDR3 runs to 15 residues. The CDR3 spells CASSIGKTTNEKLFF. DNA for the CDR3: TGTGCCAGTAGTATCGGTAAAACGACTAATGAAAAACTGTTTTTT.

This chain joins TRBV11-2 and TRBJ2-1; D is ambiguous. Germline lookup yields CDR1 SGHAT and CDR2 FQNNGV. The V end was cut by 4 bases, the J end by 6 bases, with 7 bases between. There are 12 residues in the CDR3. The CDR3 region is CASSSAPNEQFF. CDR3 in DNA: TGTGCCAGCAGCTCCGCGCCCAATGAGCAGTTCTTC.

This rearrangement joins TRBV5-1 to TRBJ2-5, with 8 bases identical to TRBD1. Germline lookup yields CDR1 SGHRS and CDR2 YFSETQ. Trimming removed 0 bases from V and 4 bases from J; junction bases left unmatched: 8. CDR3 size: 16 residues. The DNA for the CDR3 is TGCGCCAGCAGCTTGGCATTGCAGGGGGCGGGAGAGACCCAGTACTTC. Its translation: CASSLALQGAGETQYF.

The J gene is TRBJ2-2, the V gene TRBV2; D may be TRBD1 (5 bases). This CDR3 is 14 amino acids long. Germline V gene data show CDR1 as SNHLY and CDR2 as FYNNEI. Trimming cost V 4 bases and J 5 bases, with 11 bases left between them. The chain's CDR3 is CASSVAGITGELFF. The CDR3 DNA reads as TGTGCCAGCAGTGTGGCAGGGATTACCGGGGAGCTGTTTTTT.

CDR3 in amino acids: CAWRGTGGGSSYEQYF. CDR3 DNA: TGTGCCTGGAGGGGCACAGGGGGGGGATCTTCGTACGAGCAGTACTTC. The V call is TRBV30, the J call TRBJ2-7, with a tentative D call TRBD1 (8 bases). CDR1 GTSNPN and CDR2 SVGIG come from the germline V gene (reference sequence). Deletions cut 3 bases from V and 4 bases from J, with 22 bases between. The CDR3 has 16 amino acids.

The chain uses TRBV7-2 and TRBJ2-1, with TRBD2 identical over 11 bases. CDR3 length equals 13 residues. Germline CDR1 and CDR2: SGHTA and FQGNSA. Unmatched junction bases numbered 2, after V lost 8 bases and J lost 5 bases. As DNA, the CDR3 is TGTGCCAGCTTAGCGGGGGGGAACAATGAGCAGTTCTTC. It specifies CASLAGGNNEQFF.

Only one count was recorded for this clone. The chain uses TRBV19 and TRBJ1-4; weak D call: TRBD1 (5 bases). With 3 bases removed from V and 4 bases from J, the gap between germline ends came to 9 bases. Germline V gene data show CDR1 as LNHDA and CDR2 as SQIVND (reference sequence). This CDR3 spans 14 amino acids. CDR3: CASSIGQGNEKLFF. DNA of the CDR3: TGTGCCAGTAGTATCGGGCAGGGTAATGAAAAACTGTTTTTT.

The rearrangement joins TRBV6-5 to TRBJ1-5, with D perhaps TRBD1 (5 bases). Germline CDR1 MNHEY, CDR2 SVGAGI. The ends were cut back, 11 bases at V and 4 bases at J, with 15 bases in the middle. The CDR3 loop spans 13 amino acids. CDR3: CAAGGAENQPQHF. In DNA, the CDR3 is TGTGCCGCAGGAGGGGCGGAGAATCAGCCCCAGCATTTT.

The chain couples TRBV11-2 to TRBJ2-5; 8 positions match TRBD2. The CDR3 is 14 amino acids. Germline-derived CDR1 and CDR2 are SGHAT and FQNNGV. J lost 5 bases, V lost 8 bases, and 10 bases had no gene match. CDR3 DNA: TGTGCCAGCGCCCCGGGACTAGGGTCGGAGACCCAGTACTTC. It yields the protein CASAPGLGSETQYF.

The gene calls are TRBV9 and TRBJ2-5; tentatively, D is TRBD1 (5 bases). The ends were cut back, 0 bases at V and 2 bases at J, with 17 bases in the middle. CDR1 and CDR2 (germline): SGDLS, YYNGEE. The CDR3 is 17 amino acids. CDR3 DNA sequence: TGTGCCAGCAGCGTAGATTCGGAAGGGGTGGGACAAGAGACCCAGTACTTC. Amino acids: CASSVDSEGVGQETQYF.

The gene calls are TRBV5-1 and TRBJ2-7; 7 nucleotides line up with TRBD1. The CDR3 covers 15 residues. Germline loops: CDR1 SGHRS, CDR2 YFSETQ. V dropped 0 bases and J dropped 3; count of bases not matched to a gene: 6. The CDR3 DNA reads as TGCGCCAGCAGCTTGGGGGGGACAGACCTCTACGAGCAGTACTTC. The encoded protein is CASSLGGTDLYEQYF.

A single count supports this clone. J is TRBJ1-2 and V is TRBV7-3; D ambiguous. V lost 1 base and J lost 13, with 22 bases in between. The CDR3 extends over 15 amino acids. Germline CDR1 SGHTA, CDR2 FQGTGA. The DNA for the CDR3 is TGTGCCAGCAGCTTAAGTGACGGGTTAGATGCGGTGTTCACCTTC. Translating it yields CASSLSDGLDAVFTF.

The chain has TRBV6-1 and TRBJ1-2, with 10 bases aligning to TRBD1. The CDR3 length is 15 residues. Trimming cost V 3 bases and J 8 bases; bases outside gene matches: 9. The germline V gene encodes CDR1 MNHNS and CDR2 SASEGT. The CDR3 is CASSDGQGDLRGYTF. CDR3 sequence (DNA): TGTGCCAGCAGTGACGGACAGGGGGATTTGAGAGGCTACACCTTC.

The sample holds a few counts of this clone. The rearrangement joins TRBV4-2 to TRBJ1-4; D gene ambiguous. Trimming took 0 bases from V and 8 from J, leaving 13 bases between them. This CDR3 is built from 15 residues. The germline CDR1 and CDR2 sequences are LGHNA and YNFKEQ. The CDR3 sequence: CASSQEVTVGEKLFF. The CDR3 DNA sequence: TGTGCCAGCAGCCAAGAGGTCACCGTCGGGGAAAAACTGTTTTTT.

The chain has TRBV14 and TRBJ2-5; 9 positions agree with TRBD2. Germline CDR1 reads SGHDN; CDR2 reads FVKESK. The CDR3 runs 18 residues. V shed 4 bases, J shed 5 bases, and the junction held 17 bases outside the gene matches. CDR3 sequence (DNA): TGTGCCAGCAGCCGACTCGAAGTTAGCGGGGGTGAAGAGGAGACCCAGTACTTC. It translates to CASSRLEVSGGEEETQYF.

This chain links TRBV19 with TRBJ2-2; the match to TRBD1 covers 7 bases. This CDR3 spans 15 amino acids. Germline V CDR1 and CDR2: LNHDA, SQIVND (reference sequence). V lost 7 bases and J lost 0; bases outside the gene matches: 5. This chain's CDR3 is CASTTGTANTGELFF. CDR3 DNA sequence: TGTGCCAGTACTACAGGGACAGCGAACACCGGGGAGCTGTTTTTT.

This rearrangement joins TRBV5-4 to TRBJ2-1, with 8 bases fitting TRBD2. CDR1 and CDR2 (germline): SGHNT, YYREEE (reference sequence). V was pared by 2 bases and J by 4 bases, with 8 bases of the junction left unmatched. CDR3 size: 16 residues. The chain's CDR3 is CASSFPRGGRYNEQFF. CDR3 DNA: TGTGCCAGCAGCTTCCCCCGGGGCGGGAGGTACAATGAGCAGTTCTTC. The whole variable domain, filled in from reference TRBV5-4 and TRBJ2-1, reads ETGVTQSPTHLIKTRGQQVTLRCSSQSGHNTVSWYQQALGQGPQFIFQYYREEENGRGNFPPRFSGLQFPNYSSELNVNALELDDSALYLCASSFPRGGRYNEQFFGPGTRLTVL.

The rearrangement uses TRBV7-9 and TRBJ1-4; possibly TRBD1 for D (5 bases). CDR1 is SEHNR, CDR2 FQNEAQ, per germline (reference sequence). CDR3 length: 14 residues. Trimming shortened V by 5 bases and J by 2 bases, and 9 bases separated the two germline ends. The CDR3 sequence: CASSLGHTNEKLFF. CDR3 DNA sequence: TGTGCCAGCAGCCTAGGACATACTAATGAAAAACTGTTTTTT.

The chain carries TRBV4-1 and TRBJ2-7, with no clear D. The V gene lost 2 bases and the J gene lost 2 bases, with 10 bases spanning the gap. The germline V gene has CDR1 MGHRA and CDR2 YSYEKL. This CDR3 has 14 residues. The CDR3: CASSQQVSAYEQYF. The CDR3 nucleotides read TGCGCCAGCAGCCAACAAGTCTCGGCCTACGAGCAGTACTTC.

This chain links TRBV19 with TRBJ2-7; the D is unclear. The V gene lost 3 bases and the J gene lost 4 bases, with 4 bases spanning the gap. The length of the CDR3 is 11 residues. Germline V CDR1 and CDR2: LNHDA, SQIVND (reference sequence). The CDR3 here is CASSIGYEQYF. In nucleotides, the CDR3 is TGTGCCAGTAGTATCGGGTACGAGCAGTACTTC.

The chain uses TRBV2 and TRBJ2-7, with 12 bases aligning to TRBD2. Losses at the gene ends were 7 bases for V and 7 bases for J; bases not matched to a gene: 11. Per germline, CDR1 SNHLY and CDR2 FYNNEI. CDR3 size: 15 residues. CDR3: CASTRLAGVSGEQYF. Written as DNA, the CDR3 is TGTGCCAGCACCCGACTAGCGGGAGTATCGGGGGAGCAGTACTTC.

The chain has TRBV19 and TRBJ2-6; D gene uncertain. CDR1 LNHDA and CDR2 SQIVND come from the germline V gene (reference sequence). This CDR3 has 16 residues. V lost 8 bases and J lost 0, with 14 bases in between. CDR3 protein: CASHRLGNSGANVLTF. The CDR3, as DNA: TGTGCCAGTCACCGACTCGGTAACTCTGGGGCCAACGTCCTGACTTTC.

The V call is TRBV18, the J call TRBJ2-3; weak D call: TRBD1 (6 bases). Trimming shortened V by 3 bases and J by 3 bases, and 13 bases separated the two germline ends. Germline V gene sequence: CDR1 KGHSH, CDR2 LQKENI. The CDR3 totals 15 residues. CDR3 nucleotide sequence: TGTGCCAGCTCACCGAGGCAGGGGCAAACAGATACGCAGTATTTT. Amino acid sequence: CASSPRQGQTDTQYF.

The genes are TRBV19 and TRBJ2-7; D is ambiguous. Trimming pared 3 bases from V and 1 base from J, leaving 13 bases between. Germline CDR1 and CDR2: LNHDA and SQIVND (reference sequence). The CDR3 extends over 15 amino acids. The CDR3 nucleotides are TGTGCCAGTAGTATGGGCCGCGTTGGTTCCTACGAGCAGTACTTC. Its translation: CASSMGRVGSYEQYF.